This entry lists 30 T cell receptor beta chains sequenced from one sample in a study of post-analysis software for immune sequencing data. Study outcomes and limitations: When patients were compared with controls, about five TRBV segments were more frequent, TRBV5-6, TRBV5-1 and TRBV20-1 among them.

cDNA libraries of TCR beta carried unique molecular identifiers. TCRdb analysed the PCR reads with MiXCR anew, one entry per CDR3 protein. Found here are 350,000 to 450,000 distinct CDR3 sequences, roughly 40% of them singletons; the top ten hold 7.6%. For these receptors, no antigen is known. Sequencing was done on a sample of blood. The receptor set was obtained from a girl aged 2-10 years with multiple sclerosis.

CDR3 amino acids: CASSLFRDSPETQFF. CDR3 in DNA: TGCGCCAGCAGCTTATTCCGGGACAGCCCAGAGACCCAGTTCTTC. J is TRBJ2-1 and V is TRBV5-1; 7 bases map to TRBD1. Germline V gives CDR1 SGHRS, CDR2 YFSETQ. The CDR3 totals 15 residues. Trimming removed 2 bases from V and 13 bases from J; junction bases left unmatched: 15.

The chain has TRBV7-9 and TRBJ1-2; TRBD1 is a possible D gene (5 bases). This CDR3 spans 13 amino acids. From germline, CDR1 is SEHNR and CDR2 FQNEAQ (reference sequence). V gave up 3 bases and J gave up 6 bases, with 11 bases separating them. As DNA, the CDR3 is TGTGCCAGCAGCTTTCGGGGCGGGGATGGCTACACCTTC. It encodes CASSFRGGDGYTF.

The chain couples TRBV9 to TRBJ2-6; D gene uncertain. Trimming left V 1 base short and J 4 bases short, with 24 bases between. Germline V gene data show CDR1 as SGDLS and CDR2 as YYNGEE. This CDR3 is 20 amino acids long. The CDR3 loop reads CASSVPLRMDGNSGANVLTF. CDR3 DNA sequence: TGTGCCAGCAGCGTACCCCTTCGGATGGATGGGAACTCCGGGGCCAACGTCCTGACTTTC.

The chain recombines TRBV5-1 with TRBJ2-5, with 7 positions matching TRBD2. CDR1 is SGHRS, CDR2 YFSETQ, per germline. The CDR3 has 15 residues. V was pared by 0 bases and J by 2 bases, with 4 bases of the junction left unmatched. The CDR3 DNA reads as TGCGCCAGCAGCTTGGGGGAGCGGGGTCAAGAGACCCAGTACTTC. Amino acids: CASSLGERGQETQYF.

This clonotype was seen a handful of times. With a much larger clone just one base away, this may be a read error. Written as DNA, the CDR3 is TGTGCCAGCAGCCAAACAGGGAGGTACGAGCAGTACTTC. It translates to CASSQTGRYEQYF. The rearrangement joins TRBV7-6 to TRBJ2-5; the D gene could be TRBD1 or TRBD2 (6 bases each). Judging by the DNA end, TRBJ2-7 fits better; the J call may be wrong. The CDR3 covers 13 residues. CDR1 and CDR2 from the germline V gene are SGHVS and FNYEAQ.

In DNA form, the CDR3 reads TGTGCCAGCAGTTTAATTAGGGGAGAGGACAATGAGCAGTTCTTC. It translates to CASSLIRGEDNEQFF. The chain couples TRBV28 to TRBJ2-1, with D perhaps TRBD1 or TRBD2 (5 bases each). The germline gives CDR1 MDHEN, CDR2 SYDVKM. The CDR3 has 15 residues. Trimming removed 2 bases from V and 5 bases from J, with 13 bases in between.

This clonotype was seen only a few times. The CDR3 DNA reads as TGTGCCAGCAGTCCCCGTCCCAGGGGGCCTGACACAGATACGCAGTATTTT. Translation gives CASSPRPRGPDTDTQYF. V gene TRBV28 combines with J gene TRBJ2-3; 8 bases are shared with TRBD1. The CDR3 has 17 residues. Losses at the gene ends were 5 bases for V and 2 bases for J; bases not matched to a gene: 12. The germline V gene has CDR1 MDHEN and CDR2 SYDVKM. The complete variable domain, with remaining parts taken from reference TRBV28 and TRBJ2-3, reads DVKVTQSSRYLVKRTGEKVFLECVQDMDHENMFWYRQDPGLGLRLIYFSYDVKMKEKGDIPEGYSVSREKKERFSLILESASTNQTSMYLCASSPRPRGPDTDTQYFGPGTRLTVL.

This clonotype has only a few counts. This chain links TRBV28 with TRBJ2-1; D unclear. Germline CDR1 MDHEN, CDR2 SYDVKM. The length of the CDR3 is 15 residues. The germline V and J ends were trimmed by 3 bases and 0 bases, with 9 bases remaining between them. CDR3 bases: TGTGCCAGCAGTTTCCTAGTTGTCTCCTACAATGAGCAGTTCTTC. Protein product: CASSFLVVSYNEQFF. The full variable domain, with the rest looked up from reference TRBV28 and TRBJ2-1, is DVKVTQSSRYLVKRTGEKVFLECVQDMDHENMFWYRQDPGLGLRLIYFSYDVKMKEKGDIPEGYSVSREKKERFSLILESASTNQTSMYLCASSFLVVSYNEQFFGPGTRLTVL.

J is TRBJ2-5 and V is TRBV7-9, with 8 positions matching TRBD1. The J segment lost 11 bases and the V segment lost 3 bases, leaving 14 bases of the junction unmatched. CDR3 size: 15 residues. From germline, CDR1 is SEHNR and CDR2 FQNEAQ (reference sequence). CDR3 in DNA: TGTGCCAGCAGCTTTACAGGACAGGGTATCGATGAGCAGTACTTC. Amino acids: CASSFTGQGIDEQYF.

This clonotype came up a few times. The V call is TRBV18, the J call TRBJ2-4; D unclear. The CDR3 loop spans 12 amino acids. V lost 2 bases, J lost 13 bases, and 12 bases lay in between. Germline values: CDR1 KGHSH, CDR2 LQKENI. CDR3 amino acids: CASSPRIEEQYF. As DNA, the CDR3 is TGTGCCAGCTCACCAAGGATTGAAGAGCAGTACTTC.

The chain employs TRBV20-1 and TRBJ1-5; the D is unclear. CDR3 length: 13 residues. V lost 3 bases, J lost 1 base, and 7 bases lay in between. Germline CDR1 reads DFQATT; CDR2 reads SNEGSKA (reference sequence). As DNA, the CDR3 is TGCAGTGCTAGTCAAGGGAGCAATCAGCCCCAGCATTTT. It encodes CSASQGSNQPQHF.

The chain combines TRBV27 with TRBJ2-1, with a weak D call TRBD1 (6 bases). The CDR3 is 15 residues long. Germline assignment: CDR1 MNHEY and CDR2 SMNVEV (reference sequence). The germline V and J ends were trimmed by 4 bases and 10 bases, with 20 bases remaining between them. The CDR3 region has the DNA TGTGCCAGCAGTTCGGGGCAGGGGACCGGGGTAGAGCAGTTCTTC. It encodes CASSSGQGTGVEQFF.

This clonotype occurred a few times. The chain combines TRBV5-1 with TRBJ2-3, with a possible D match to TRBD1 (6 bases). CDR3 size: 16 residues. Germline assignment: CDR1 SGHRS and CDR2 YFSETQ. Trimming removed 3 bases at V and 3 bases at J, with 17 bases between. For the CDR3, the DNA is TGCGCCAGCAGCTGGGATACAGGGTTTGGAACAGATACGCAGTATTTT. Its translation: CASSWDTGFGTDTQYF.

The chain links TRBV6-6 to TRBJ2-7, with TRBD1 identical over 7 bases. The CDR3 contains 16 residues. V trimming: 0 bases; J trimming: 3 bases; junction bases outside the gene matches: 8. CDR1 is MNHNY and CDR2 is SVGAGI in the germline V gene (reference sequence). CDR3 bases: TGTGCCAGCAGTTACTCCCACCGGACAGGTAACTACGAGCAGTACTTC. Translation: CASSYSHRTGNYEQYF.

V is TRBV6-5 and J is TRBJ2-5; 8 nucleotides align to TRBD2. The J call may be incorrect, as the DNA end agrees better with TRBJ2-7. CDR1 is MNHEY and CDR2 is SVGAGI in the germline V gene. The CDR3 has 15 amino acids. The DNA of the CDR3 is TGTGCCAGCAGTTACGTTTCGGGACTAGTTTACGAGCAGTACTTC. This encodes CASSYVSGLVYEQYF.

CDR3 in DNA: TGTGCCAGCAGCGTAGACAGGAGCAATGAGCAGTTCTTC. It is translated as CASSVDRSNEQFF. The chain is built from TRBV9 and TRBJ2-1; maybe TRBD1 (5 bases). CDR1 is SGDLS, CDR2 YYNGEE, per germline. The length of the CDR3 is 13 residues. V lost 0 bases, J lost 6 bases, and 7 bases lay in between.

V and J are TRBV20-1 and TRBJ1-2, with 8 bases aligning to TRBD1. The CDR3 is made up of 11 amino acids. J gave up 9 bases and V 6 bases, and 6 bases lay outside the gene matches. The germline V gene has CDR1 DFQATT and CDR2 SNEGSKA (reference sequence). CDR3 bases: TGCAGTGCGACGGGACAGGCAAGCTACACCTTC. Protein: CSATGQASYTF.

This clonotype was seen only a few times. The chain links TRBV5-1 to TRBJ1-4; the match to TRBD1 covers 10 bases. Germline CDR1 is SGHRS and CDR2 is YFSETQ. The CDR3 totals 17 residues. The V and J ends lost 0 bases and 5 bases, in that order; junction bases with no gene match: 7. The CDR3 nucleotides are TGCGCCAGCAGCTTGGGGGACAGGGGCACCGAAAATGAAAAACTGTTTTTT. Protein: CASSLGDRGTENEKLFF.

The gene calls are TRBV29-1 and TRBJ2-3; D uncertain. The V gene lost 6 bases and the J gene lost 2 bases, with 9 bases spanning the gap. Looked up from germline, CDR1 is SQVTM and CDR2 is ANQGSEA. This CDR3 is 12 amino acids long. DNA for the CDR3: TGCAGCGTCCGGGCCCCCACAGATACGCAGTATTTT. This translates into CSVRAPTDTQYF.

This clonotype was seen a handful of times. CDR3 nucleotides: TGTGCCAGCCGACCTTTCGGGGCCAACGTCCTGACTTTC. It yields the protein CASRPFGANVLTF. The gene calls are TRBV12-3 or TRBV12-4 and TRBJ2-6; no reliable D call. This CDR3 region has 13 residues. With 8 bases removed from V and 4 bases from J, the gap between germline ends came to 9 bases.

The genes are TRBV7-2 and TRBJ2-1, with TRBD2 matching 7 bases. Germline V lookup: CDR1 SGHTA, CDR2 FQGNSA. The CDR3 sequence is 12 residues long. V was clipped by 5 bases and J by 8 bases; unmatched bases: 3. CDR3: CASSNSGYEQFF. In nucleotides, the CDR3 is TGTGCCAGCAGCAATAGCGGGTATGAGCAGTTCTTC.

This clonotype was counted only a few times. Here the CDR3 DNA reads TGTGCCAGCAGCGTAGCTACTTTGGGCGAGCAGTACTTC. Protein: CASSVATLGEQYF. The rearrangement uses TRBV9 and TRBJ2-4; D ambiguous. Gene TRBJ2-7 matches the end of the DNA better, so the J call may be wrong. The V gene's germline CDR1 is SGDLS and CDR2 YYNGEE. The length of the CDR3 is 13 residues.

The rearrangement joins TRBV3-1 to TRBJ2-3, with unresolved D. Germline lookup yields CDR1 LGHDT and CDR2 YNNKEL (reference sequence). Trimming left V 3 bases short and J 0 bases short, with 4 bases between. The CDR3 totals 13 residues. The CDR3 loop reads CASSQISTDTQYF. The CDR3 DNA follows: TGTGCCAGCAGCCAGATAAGCACAGATACGCAGTATTTT.

This clonotype has a handful of counts. The gene calls are TRBV28 and TRBJ1-1; no firm D call. V lost 10 bases and J 7 bases, leaving 10 bases between the germline ends. There are 10 residues in the CDR3. Germline-derived CDR1 and CDR2 are MDHEN and SYDVKM. For the CDR3, the DNA is TGTGCCACCGACCGAATTGAAGCTTTCTTT. Translation gives CATDRIEAFF.

This chain links TRBV15 with TRBJ1-1; D unresolved. The CDR3 covers 15 residues. The V end was cut by 0 bases, the J end by 0 bases, with 8 bases between. CDR1 LNHNV and CDR2 YYDKDF come from the germline V gene (reference sequence). The CDR3 nucleotides read TGTGCCACCAGCAGAGAACAACAGCTGAACACTGAAGCTTTCTTT. Amino acid sequence: CATSREQQLNTEAFF.

In the case of this clonotype: One end of the junction fails to match germline, which may point to a read error. The chain joins TRBV9 to TRBJ2-4, with 7 bases that match TRBD2. Matching the DNA end better, TRBJ2-5 makes the J call doubtful. There are 15 residues in the CDR3. CDR1 and CDR2 from the germline V gene are SGDLS and YYNGEE. The CDR3 loop reads CAGSVATGGGETQYF. CDR3 in DNA: TGTGCCGGCAGCGTAGCTACGGGGGGAGGGGAGACCCAGTACTTC.

This clonotype has more than one count but fewer than ten. CDR3: CAIMGAGEDNEQFF. The CDR3 DNA follows: TGTGCCATCATGGGGGCGGGAGAGGACAATGAGCAGTTCTTC. This chain joins TRBV10-3 and TRBJ2-1; tentatively, D is TRBD2 (7 bases). This CDR3 spans 14 amino acids. V was pared by 7 bases and J by 5 bases, with 15 bases between. Germline V gives CDR1 ENHRY, CDR2 SYGVKD.

The rearrangement uses TRBV15 and TRBJ2-1; perhaps TRBD1 as D (5 bases). V was trimmed by 0 bases and J by 6 bases, leaving 12 bases between them. Germline loops: CDR1 LNHNV, CDR2 YYDKDF (reference sequence). This CDR3 has 15 residues. DNA of the CDR3: TGTGCCACCAGCAGAGATAAGGGGCAGGGCAATGAGCAGTTCTTC. Translated: CATSRDKGQGNEQFF.

This clonotype has just one count. The chain has TRBV28 and TRBJ2-3; D is possibly TRBD1 or TRBD2 (5 bases each). Trimming left V 6 bases short and J 9 bases short, with 19 bases between. CDR3 size: 14 residues. From germline, CDR1 is MDHEN and CDR2 SYDVKM. CDR3: CASSPGPMLGTQYF. The DNA of the CDR3 is TGTGCCAGCAGCCCGGGACCGATGTTGGGGACGCAGTATTTT.

This clonotype was counted between two and nine times. This chain uses TRBV12-3 or TRBV12-4 with TRBJ2-7; D may correspond to TRBD1 or TRBD2 (5 bases each). The CDR3 spans 15 residues. V was shortened by 6 bases and J by 0 bases, with 15 bases between the two germline ends. The CDR3 sequence: CASSRPGRASYEQYF. CDR3 nucleotide sequence: TGTGCCAGCAGCAGACCGGGACGGGCCTCCTACGAGCAGTACTTC.